The 30 T cell receptor beta chains below all came from one sample that was sequenced in a study of blood T cell repertoires in COVID-19. Using immunoSEQ multiplex PCR, the repertoire was profiled, and TCRdb retains in-frame clones only, with some absent. The data show roughly 500,000 clones, 89% seen once. The sequenced material came from peripheral blood. These receptors originate from a man younger than 30 with COVID-19, enrolled during active disease.

The chain's CDR3 is CASSLDSPSTDTQYF. Written as DNA, the CDR3 is TGTGCCAGCAGCTTGGACTCTCCTAGCACAGATACGCAGTATTTT. The genes are TRBV5-4 and TRBJ2-3, with no clear D. The CDR3 consists of 15 residues. The germline gives CDR1 SGHNT, CDR2 YYREEE (reference sequence). The V end was cut by 0 bases, the J end by 0 bases, with 8 bases between.

The J gene is TRBJ1-4, the V gene TRBV7-2; 8 bases fit TRBD1. Germline trimming cut 5 bases from V and 8 bases from J; bases unmatched to any gene: 7. CDR1 and CDR2 (germline): SGHTA, FQGNSA. The CDR3 has 14 residues. In DNA form, the CDR3 reads TGTGCCAGCAGCCCTTGGACAGGGTACGAAAAACTGTTTTTT. This encodes CASSPWTGYEKLFF.

The genes are TRBV27 and TRBJ2-6, with 11 bases lining up with TRBD1. This CDR3 region has 16 residues. Germline values: CDR1 MNHEY, CDR2 SMNVEV (reference sequence). The J segment lost 2 bases and the V segment lost 6 bases, leaving 3 bases of the junction unmatched. CDR3: CASRKDRGPGANVLTF. CDR3 in DNA: TGTGCCAGCAGAAAGGACAGGGGGCCTGGGGCCAACGTCCTGACTTTC.

As to this clone: Other DNA variants within this sample encode the same CDR3. The genes are TRBV5-1 and TRBJ1-6; D is undetermined. V lost 0 bases to trimming and J lost 0 bases, with 7 bases between them. CDR3 length equals 16 residues. Germline V gives CDR1 SGHRS, CDR2 YFSETQ. The CDR3 reads CASSLEPSSYNSPLHF. Here the CDR3 DNA reads TGCGCCAGCAGCTTGGAGCCGAGCTCCTATAATTCACCCCTCCACTTT.

The rearrangement joins TRBV3-1 (or the pseudogene TRBV3-2) to TRBJ1-1; D ambiguous. The CDR3 spans 14 residues. Germline assignment: CDR1 LGHDT and CDR2 YNNKEL (reference sequence). The V gene lost 4 bases and the J gene lost 4 bases, with 13 bases spanning the gap. The CDR3 loop is CASSLSLPGTEAFF. The CDR3 DNA follows: TGTGCCAGCAGCCTTAGTTTACCGGGCACTGAAGCTTTCTTT.

The chain carries TRBV5-1 and TRBJ2-3; 9 bases line up with TRBD2. The CDR3 has 17 residues. Germline V gene data show CDR1 as SGHRS and CDR2 as YFSETQ. The trim removed 1 base at V and 0 bases at J, leaving 6 bases unmatched. CDR3 amino acids: CASSLSSGGSSTDTQYF. DNA of the CDR3: TGCGCCAGCAGCTTGAGTAGCGGGGGTTCTAGCACAGATACGCAGTATTTT.

The chain carries TRBV4-1 and TRBJ1-4; 9 nucleotides line up with TRBD1. Germline assignment: CDR1 MGHRA and CDR2 YSYEKL. Germline trimming cut 5 bases from V and 7 bases from J; bases unmatched to any gene: 5. The CDR3 totals 14 residues. CDR3 nucleotides: TGCGCCAGCAGCAACAGGGGGCCGTTTGAAAAACTGTTTTTT. Protein sequence: CASSNRGPFEKLFF.

To note about this clone: The same CDR3 is also encoded by other DNA sequences in this sample. This chain connects TRBV19 to TRBJ2-7; 7 positions agree with TRBD1. V was pared by 4 bases and J by 1 base, with 7 bases of the junction left unmatched. Looked up from germline, CDR1 is LNHDA and CDR2 is SQIVND (reference sequence). The CDR3 extends over 15 amino acids. The CDR3: CASSTAGTASYEQYF. The CDR3 coding sequence is TGTGCCAGTAGTACTGCCGGGACAGCTTCCTACGAGCAGTACTTC.

The V call is TRBV9, the J call TRBJ2-3; 8 bases fit TRBD2. CDR1 is SGDLS and CDR2 is YYNGEE in the germline V gene. The CDR3 length is 16 residues. The J segment lost 5 bases and the V segment lost 4 bases, leaving 12 bases of the junction unmatched. The CDR3 here is CASSPRLALRGDTQYF. CDR3 coding DNA: TGTGCCAGCAGCCCCCGACTAGCGCTCCGCGGAGATACGCAGTATTTT.

This clone was recorded only once. The V call is TRBV28, the J call TRBJ1-5, with D possibly being TRBD1 (6 bases). This CDR3 is 15 amino acids long. The germline gives CDR1 MDHEN, CDR2 SYDVKM. The V and J ends lost 6 bases and 7 bases respectively, with 19 bases between them. In DNA form, the CDR3 reads TGTGCCAGCAGATCCGAACAGGGTCGTGGCCAGCCCCAGCATTTT. It codes for CASRSEQGRGQPQHF.

CDR3 amino acids: CASSYGTQYF. In nucleotides, the CDR3 is TGTGCCAGCAGTTACGGTACGCAGTATTTT. V usage is TRBV12-3 or TRBV12-4 and J usage is TRBJ2-3, with D unresolved. CDR3 length equals 10 residues. V was shortened by 4 bases and J by 8 bases, with 4 bases between the two germline ends.

The chain recombines TRBV24-1 with TRBJ2-1; TRBD2 matches 14 bases. The germline CDR1 and CDR2 sequences are KGHDR and SFDVKD. V lost 6 bases and J lost 7; bases outside the gene matches: 4. The CDR3 runs to 15 residues. In DNA, the CDR3 is TGTGCCACCAGTAGGACTAGCGGGAGGCGGAATGAGCAGTTCTTC. It specifies CATSRTSGRRNEQFF.

The chain carries TRBV9 and TRBJ2-7; D uncertain. Trimming stripped 2 bases from V and 3 bases from J, with 12 bases between. The CDR3 covers 14 residues. Germline-derived CDR1 and CDR2 are SGDLS and YYNGEE. The CDR3 nucleotides are TGTGCCAGCAGCGTTACAGAAGGCCTCTACGAGCAGTACTTC. Its translation: CASSVTEGLYEQYF. The full variable domain, its missing parts supplied by reference TRBV9 and TRBJ2-7, is DSGVTQTPKHLITATGQRVTLRCSPRSGDLSVYWYQQSLDQGLQFLIQYYNGEERAKGNILERFSAQQFPDLHSELNLSSLELGDSALYFCASSVTEGLYEQYFGPGTRLTVT.

The chain joins TRBV7-9 to TRBJ2-7; D may be TRBD1 (5 bases). Per the germline V gene, CDR1 is SEHNR and CDR2 is FQNEAQ (reference sequence). The CDR3 totals 13 residues. Trimming left V 5 bases short and J 3 bases short, with 11 bases between. This CDR3 reads CASSPDTYYEQYF. CDR3 nucleotide sequence: TGTGCCAGCAGCCCGGACACCTACTACGAGCAGTACTTC. Based on the CDR3 plus reference TRBV7-9 and TRBJ2-7, the full variable domain is DTGVSQNPRHKITKRGQNVTFRCDPISEHNRLYWYRQTLGQGPEFLTYFQNEAQLEKSRLLSDRFSAERPKGSFSTLEIQRTEQGDSAMYLCASSPDTYYEQYFGPGTRLTVT.

The rearrangement joins TRBV5-1 to TRBJ1-1, with 9 bases that match TRBD1. The CDR3 is 16 amino acids. J lost 1 base, V lost 3 bases, and 7 bases had no gene match. CDR1 is SGHRS, CDR2 YFSETQ, per germline. CDR3: CASSYLGTGKNTEAFF. CDR3 sequence (DNA): TGCGCCAGCAGCTACCTCGGGACAGGGAAGAACACTGAAGCTTTCTTT.

This clone has only one observation. The J gene is TRBJ2-7, the V gene TRBV19; D might be TRBD1 (6 bases). Germline V gene sequence: CDR1 LNHDA, CDR2 SQIVND (reference sequence). V lost 5 bases to trimming and J lost 0 bases, with 11 bases between them. The CDR3 totals 14 residues. CDR3 DNA sequence: TGTGCCAGTAGTGCCGACAGGAACTCCTACGAGCAGTACTTC. This encodes CASSADRNSYEQYF.

The rearrangement links TRBV6-5 to TRBJ1-2; possibly TRBD1 for D (5 bases). The CDR3 has 13 residues. CDR1 is MNHEY, CDR2 SVGAGI, per germline. Trimming removed 2 bases at V and 7 bases at J, with 11 bases between. The CDR3 loop is CASSYAAGVGYTF. The DNA for the CDR3 is TGTGCCAGCAGTTACGCCGCGGGGGTTGGCTACACCTTC.

J is TRBJ1-1 and V is TRBV11-2; 7 bases agree with TRBD1. Germline-derived CDR1 and CDR2 are SGHAT and FQNNGV. The J segment lost 6 bases and the V segment lost 1 base, leaving 8 bases of the junction unmatched. CDR3 length equals 15 residues. In nucleotides, the CDR3 is TGTGCCAGCAGCTTAGCCGGGACAGTATGGGCTGAAGCTTTCTTT. This translates into CASSLAGTVWAEAFF.

V is TRBV7-3 and J is TRBJ1-1; D is ambiguous. V lost 3 bases and J lost 1, with 9 bases in between. Germline CDR1 SGHTA, CDR2 FQGTGA. This CDR3 contains 14 residues. The CDR3 protein is CASSLGGRNTEAFF. CDR3 bases: TGTGCCAGCAGCTTGGGAGGGCGGAACACTGAAGCTTTCTTT.

This chain uses TRBV4-1 with TRBJ2-5; 9 bases are shared with TRBD2. This CDR3 region has 18 residues. The germline gives CDR1 MGHRA, CDR2 YSYEKL. With V trimmed by 1 base and J by 5 bases, 14 bases remained unmatched. CDR3 DNA sequence: TGCGCCAGCAGCCAAGCCCAACTTAGCGGGAGAGGGAGGGAGACCCAGTACTTC. Encoded protein: CASSQAQLSGRGRETQYF.

This rearrangement joins TRBV25-1 to TRBJ2-7; D might be TRBD2 (6 bases). Between the trimmed V and J ends, which lost 5 bases and 3 bases, there was a span of 14 bases. The CDR3 runs 14 residues. CDR1 is MGHDK, CDR2 SYGVNS, per germline. The CDR3 nucleotides read TGTGCCAGCAGTAACCAGGGACTCGACTACGAGCAGTACTTC. It yields the protein CASSNQGLDYEQYF.

This chain links TRBV6-5 with TRBJ1-2; D ambiguous. V was pared by 6 bases and J by 4 bases, with 9 bases between. This CDR3 is built from 12 residues. Per germline, CDR1 MNHEY and CDR2 SVGAGI. The CDR3 spells CASRQLTYGYTF. The DNA for the CDR3 is TGTGCCAGCAGACAGCTGACCTATGGCTACACCTTC.

The chain couples TRBV28 to TRBJ1-6; D uncertain. Germline CDR1 is MDHEN and CDR2 is SYDVKM. Deletions cut 5 bases from V and 13 bases from J, with 12 bases between. CDR3 length: 12 amino acids. The CDR3 sequence is CASSPRVWPLHF. For the CDR3, the DNA is TGTGCCAGCAGTCCCCGCGTATGGCCCCTCCACTTT. Supplemented by reference TRBV28 and TRBJ1-6, the full variable domain reads DVKVTQSSRYLVKRTGEKVFLECVQDMDHENMFWYRQDPGLGLRLIYFSYDVKMKEKGDIPEGYSVSREKKERFSLILESASTNQTSMYLCASSPRVWPLHFGNGTRLTVT.

This chain joins TRBV9 and TRBJ1-3, with 7 bases fitting TRBD1. This CDR3 is 14 amino acids long. The J segment lost 2 bases and the V segment lost 4 bases, leaving 3 bases of the junction unmatched. Germline V lookup: CDR1 SGDLS, CDR2 YYNGEE. The CDR3 spells CASSKGQAGNTIYF. CDR3 DNA: TGTGCCAGCAGCAAAGGACAGGCTGGAAACACCATATATTTT.

The chain couples TRBV7-3 to TRBJ2-1, with 7 bases matching TRBD2. This CDR3 is 13 amino acids long. J lost 8 bases, V lost 3 bases, and 4 bases had no gene match. Germline CDR1 reads SGHTA; CDR2 reads FQGTGA. CDR3: CASSLTSIHEQFF. The CDR3 nucleotides are TGTGCCAGCAGCTTGACTAGCATCCATGAGCAGTTCTTC. Filled out from reference TRBV7-3 and TRBJ2-1, the complete variable domain reads GAGVSQTPSNKVTEKGKYVELRCDPISGHTALYWYRQSLGQGPEFLIYFQGTGAADDSGLPNDRFFAVRPEGSVSTLKIQRTERGDSAVYLCASSLTSIHEQFFGPGTRLTVL.

The chain employs TRBV14 and TRBJ2-5; D remains unclear. The CDR3 runs to 12 residues. Germline CDR1 and CDR2: SGHDN and FVKESK. Trimming shortened V by 3 bases and J by 3 bases, and 5 bases separated the two germline ends. This CDR3 reads CASSHGEETQYF. As DNA, the CDR3 is TGTGCCAGCAGCCACGGTGAAGAGACCCAGTACTTC.

The chain combines TRBV5-5 with TRBJ2-1; possible D gene TRBD1, 6 bases. Trimming removed 4 bases from V and 8 bases from J, with 16 bases in between. This CDR3 comprises 14 residues. Germline V gene lookup returns CDR1 SGHKS and CDR2 YYEKEE (reference sequence). The CDR3 loop reads CASSLLQGGDEQFF. The CDR3 nucleotides read TGTGCCAGCAGCCTCCTACAGGGTGGGGATGAGCAGTTCTTC.

This clone was detected only a few times. The chain carries TRBV27 and TRBJ2-7, with 11 bases identical to TRBD2. Germline V CDR1 and CDR2: MNHEY, SMNVEV (reference sequence). V lost 5 bases and J lost 5; bases outside the gene matches: 8. This CDR3 is 15 amino acids long. The chain's CDR3 is CASSMTSGVSNEQYF. CDR3 DNA: TGTGCCAGCAGTATGACTAGCGGGGTGAGCAACGAGCAGTACTTC.

The V and J genes are TRBV12-3 or TRBV12-4 and TRBJ2-7; D may be TRBD1 (6 bases). The V gene lost 6 bases and the J gene lost 2 bases, with 8 bases spanning the gap. CDR3 length: 12 amino acids. The CDR3 DNA is TGTGCCAGCAGCGCAGGGGCCTACGAGCAGTACTTC. Encoded protein: CASSAGAYEQYF.

In DNA, the CDR3 is TGTGCCAGCAGCTTAGACCGGGGGGTAATCTACAATGAGCAGTTCTTC. Its protein is CASSLDRGVIYNEQFF. The chain carries TRBV7-9 and TRBJ2-1; 7 nucleotides line up with TRBD2. Losses at the gene ends were 1 base for V and 3 bases for J; bases not matched to a gene: 6. In germline, CDR1 is SEHNR, CDR2 FQNEAQ (reference sequence). The CDR3 runs to 16 residues.